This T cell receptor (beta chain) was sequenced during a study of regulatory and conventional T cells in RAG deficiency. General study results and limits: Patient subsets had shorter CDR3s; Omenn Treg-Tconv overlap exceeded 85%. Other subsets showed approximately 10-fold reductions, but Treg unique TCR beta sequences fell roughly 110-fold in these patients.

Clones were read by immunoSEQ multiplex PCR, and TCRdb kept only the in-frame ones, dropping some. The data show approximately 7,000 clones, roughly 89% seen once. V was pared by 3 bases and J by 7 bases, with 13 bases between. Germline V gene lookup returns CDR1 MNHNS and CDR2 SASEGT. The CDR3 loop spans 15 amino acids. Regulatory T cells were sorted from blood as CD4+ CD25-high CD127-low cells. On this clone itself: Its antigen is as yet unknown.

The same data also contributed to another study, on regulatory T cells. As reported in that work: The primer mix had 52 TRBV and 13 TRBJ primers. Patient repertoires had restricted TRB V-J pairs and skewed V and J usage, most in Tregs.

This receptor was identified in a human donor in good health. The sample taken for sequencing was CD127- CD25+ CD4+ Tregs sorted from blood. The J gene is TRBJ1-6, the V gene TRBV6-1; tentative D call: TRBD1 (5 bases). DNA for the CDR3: TGTGCCAGCAGTGACCTCGGGGGACGGAATTCACCCCTCCACTTT. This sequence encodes CASSDLGGRNSPLHF.